A selection of T cell receptor beta chains follows, all from one sample in a study of cytomegalovirus exposure and HLA in healthy donors. TCRdb's copy holds only in-frame clones and misses some; the assay was immunoSEQ multiplex PCR. The repertoire holds around 210,000 clones, with approximately 78% as singletons. Material for sequencing was PBMCs. Receptors originate from a boy younger than 18 in good health and CMV-seronegative. Each CDR3 is given with its conserved first and last residue. D genes are given only for firm matches. Only some rows state a clone size, as once, few, many or a class for expanded clones.

>TRBV11-3|TRBJ2-3|.|TRBD2
CASSLVAGLDTQYF
TGTGCCAGCAGCTTAGTAGCGGGTTTAGATACGCAGTATTTT
>TRBV30|TRBJ2-7|.|TRBD1
CAWSRDRGFYEQYF
TGTGCCTGGAGCAGGGACAGGGGATTTTACGAGCAGTACTTC
>TRBV7-2|TRBJ2-7|.|TRBD2
CASSLAAGGREQYF
TGTGCCAGCAGCTTAGCGGCGGGAGGCCGCGAGCAGTACTTC
>TRBV7-2|TRBJ2-5|.|.
CASSFQARTFQETQYF
TGTGCCAGCAGCTTCCAGGCACGAACGTTCCAAGAGACCCAGTACTTC
>TRBV7-2|TRBJ1-5|.|TRBD1
CASSRQATGFYSNQPQHF
TGTGCCAGCAGCCGACAGGCGACAGGGTTCTATAGCAATCAGCCCCAGCATTTT
>TRBV6-5|TRBJ1-3|.|.
CASSYSRRNTIYF
TGTGCCAGCAGTTACTCCAGGAGAAACACCATATATTTT
>TRBV5-1|TRBJ2-5|.|.
CASSRYKETQYF
TGCGCCAGCAGCCGATACAAAGAGACCCAGTACTTC
>TRBV5-1|TRBJ2-7|.|.
CASSFGRQVNWEQYF
TGCGCCAGCAGCTTTGGTCGGCAGGTTAATTGGGAGCAGTACTTC
>TRBV11-3|TRBJ1-1|.|TRBD1
CASSSRTGTNTEAFF
TGTGCCAGCAGCTCCCGGACAGGGACGAACACTGAAGCTTTCTTT
>TRBV5-1|TRBJ2-6|few|.
CASSKDRISGANVLTF
TGCGCCAGCAGCAAAGACAGGATCTCTGGGGCCAACGTCCTGACTTTC